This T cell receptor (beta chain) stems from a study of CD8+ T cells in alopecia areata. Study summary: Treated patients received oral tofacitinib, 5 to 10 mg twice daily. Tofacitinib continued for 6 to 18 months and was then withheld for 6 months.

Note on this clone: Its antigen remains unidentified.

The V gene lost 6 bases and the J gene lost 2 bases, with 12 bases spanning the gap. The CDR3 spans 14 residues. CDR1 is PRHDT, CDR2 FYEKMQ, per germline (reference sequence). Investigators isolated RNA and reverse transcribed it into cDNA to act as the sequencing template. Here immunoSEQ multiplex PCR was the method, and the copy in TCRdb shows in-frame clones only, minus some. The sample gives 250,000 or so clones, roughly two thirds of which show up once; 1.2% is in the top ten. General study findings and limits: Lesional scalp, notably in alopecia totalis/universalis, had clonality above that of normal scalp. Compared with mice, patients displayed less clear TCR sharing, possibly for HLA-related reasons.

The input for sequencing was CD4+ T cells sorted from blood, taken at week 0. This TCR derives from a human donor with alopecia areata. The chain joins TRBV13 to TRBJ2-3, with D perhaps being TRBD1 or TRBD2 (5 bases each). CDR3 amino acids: CASRAGAHTDTQYF. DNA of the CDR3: TGTGCCAGCAGGGCCGGGGCCCACACAGATACGCAGTATTTT.